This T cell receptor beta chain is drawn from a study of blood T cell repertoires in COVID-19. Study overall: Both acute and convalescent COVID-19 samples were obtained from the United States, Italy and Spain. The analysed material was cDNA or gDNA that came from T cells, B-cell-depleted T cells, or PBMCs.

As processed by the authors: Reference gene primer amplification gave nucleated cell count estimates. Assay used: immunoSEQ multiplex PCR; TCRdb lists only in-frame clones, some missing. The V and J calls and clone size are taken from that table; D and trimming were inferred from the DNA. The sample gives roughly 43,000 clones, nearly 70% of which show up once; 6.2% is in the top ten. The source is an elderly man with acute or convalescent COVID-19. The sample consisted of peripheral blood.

In DNA form, the CDR3 reads TGTGCCAGCAGTGGAGGGACTAGCGGGACCCGATACGAGCAGTACTTC. Amino acid sequence: CASSGGTSGTRYEQYF. The gene calls are TRBV6-1 and TRBJ2-7, with 13 bases fitting TRBD2. The CDR3 totals 16 residues. Trimming removed 4 bases from V and 4 bases from J; junction bases left unmatched: 7. CDR1 is MNHNS, CDR2 SASEGT, per germline.